One and the same sample provided the 15 T cell receptor beta chains below, sequenced in a study of metastatic and nonmetastatic thyroid tumors (dated by TCRdb to 2020 to 2021). None of the patients had been given any treatment before thyroid surgery. Receptor amplification or capture employed PCR. TCRdb names Illumina HiSeq 4000 as the instrument used. Starting from the raw public reads, TCRdb applied fastp trimming at Q25, assembled clones with MiXCR and retained in-frame beta chains. The sample table lists 30,000 to 40,000 clones, approximately 19% of them with a count of one. Roughly 22% of the sample is held by the ten biggest clonotypes. Sequenced input: blood. Source of these receptors: a female donor with papillary thyroid cancer or a benign thyroid nodule (not recorded which). Some clones in this sample may be carry-over from other donors' samples.

In this sample, this clone turned up many times. The V gene is TRBV7-9, the J gene TRBJ1-5; possibly TRBD1 for D (5 bases). With 5 bases removed from V and 1 base from J, the gap between germline ends came to 15 bases. This CDR3 region has 16 residues. Germline CDR1 and CDR2: SEHNR and FQNEAQ (reference sequence). CDR3 in amino acids: CASSPAGGISNQPQHF. CDR3 DNA: TGTGCCAGCAGCCCCGCGGGGGGGATCAGCAATCAGCCCCAGCATTTT.

The sample holds many counts of this clone. The V and J genes are TRBV20-1 and TRBJ1-5; D call uncertain. Germline-derived CDR1 and CDR2 are DFQATT and SNEGSKA (reference sequence). The CDR3 sequence is 13 residues long. The germline V and J ends were trimmed by 3 bases and 0 bases, with 6 bases remaining between them. CDR3 coding DNA: TGCAGTGCTAGCCTGGTTAGCAATCAGCCCCAGCATTTT. Protein: CSASLVSNQPQHF.

There are many counts of this clone. The genes are TRBV7-2 and TRBJ2-7; TRBD2 agrees at 9 bases. Germline lookup yields CDR1 SGHTA and CDR2 FQGNSA. The ends lost 7 bases at V and 9 bases at J; junction bases unmatched: 10. This CDR3 has 13 amino acids. In nucleotides, the CDR3 is TGTGCCAGCATACCAGCGGGGGGAAGACGGCAGTACTTC. It specifies CASIPAGGRRQYF. Looking up the rest from reference TRBV7-2 and TRBJ2-7 gives the full variable domain: GAGVSQSPSNKVTEKGKDVELRCDPISGHTALYWYRQSLGQGLEFLIYFQGNSAPDKSGLPSDRFSAERTGGSVSTLTIQRTQQEDSAVYLCASIPAGGRRQYFGPGTRLTVT.

This clone has a count of ten or more. This chain joins TRBV7-6 and TRBJ2-1; 12 bases line up with TRBD2. CDR1 and CDR2 (germline): SGHVS, FNYEAQ. V trimming: 4 bases; J trimming: 3 bases; junction bases outside the gene matches: 1. The CDR3 sequence is 15 residues long. The CDR3 reads CASSWTSGVYNEQFF. The CDR3 nucleotides are TGTGCCAGCAGCTGGACTAGCGGGGTCTACAATGAGCAGTTCTTC.

This chain uses TRBV5-1 with TRBJ2-3; D not certain. The germline V gene encodes CDR1 SGHRS and CDR2 YFSETQ. V lost 2 bases and J 2 bases, leaving 9 bases between the germline ends. The length of the CDR3 is 14 residues. CDR3: CASSFSSPTDTQYF. CDR3 in DNA: TGCGCCAGCAGCTTCAGCTCCCCCACAGATACGCAGTATTTT.

In DNA, the CDR3 is TGCAGTGCTAGACTCCCGCCCGGGACCTATGGCTACACCTTC. This gives the protein CSARLPPGTYGYTF. The rearrangement uses TRBV20-1 and TRBJ1-2; D possibly corresponds to TRBD1 (5 bases). The germline CDR1 and CDR2 sequences are DFQATT and SNEGSKA (reference sequence). V was pared by 2 bases and J by 4 bases, with 14 bases between. This CDR3 has 14 residues.

CDR3 amino acids: CASRGTGVGEQFF. The CDR3 nucleotides are TGTGCCAGCCGTGGGACAGGGGTCGGTGAGCAGTTCTTC. This sequence joins TRBV28 and TRBJ2-1; TRBD1 aligns across 10 bases. J was trimmed by 9 bases and V by 8 bases; bases with no gene match: 7. There are 13 residues in the CDR3. The V gene's germline CDR1 is MDHEN and CDR2 SYDVKM.

This clone was seen many times. J is TRBJ2-2 and V is TRBV5-5, with D possibly TRBD2 on 5 matching bases. Germline V gene data show CDR1 as SGHKS and CDR2 as YYEKEE (reference sequence). This CDR3 is 14 amino acids long. V dropped 4 bases and J dropped 6 bases, with 13 bases sitting between them. In DNA, the CDR3 is TGTGCCAGCAGCACGGCCCTGCGGGCCGGGGAGCTGTTTTTT. Encoded protein: CASSTALRAGELFF.

Points on this clone: Sequence at one end of the junction differs from germline and may be a read error. The chain combines TRBV6-1 with TRBJ2-5; D not resolved. CDR3 length: 12 amino acids. In germline, CDR1 is MNHNS, CDR2 SASEGT. The CDR3 nucleotides read TGCGCCAGCAGTGGAGTTGGAGAGACCCAGTACTTC. Its translation: CASSGVGETQYF.

The chain carries TRBV12-3 or TRBV12-4 and TRBJ2-2; a possible D gene is TRBD1 (6 bases). This CDR3 region has 15 residues. The ends were cut back, 6 bases at V and 1 base at J, with 12 bases in the middle. The CDR3 sequence: CASRGPGQNTGELFF. The CDR3 nucleotides read TGTGCCAGCAGAGGACCGGGACAGAACACCGGGGAGCTGTTTTTT.

This clone showed up many times. The chain combines TRBV5-1 with TRBJ1-2; D is unclear. V dropped 4 bases and J dropped 10 bases, with 17 bases sitting between them. The germline V gene has CDR1 SGHRS and CDR2 YFSETQ. The CDR3 sequence is 13 residues long. CDR3 region: CASSVATEPLYTF. The DNA of the CDR3 is TGCGCCAGCAGCGTCGCTACAGAGCCGCTCTACACCTTC.

This clone was recorded once. The chain links TRBV30 to TRBJ1-6; perhaps TRBD1 as D (5 bases). Trimming took 1 base from V and 10 from J, leaving 14 bases between them. Germline-derived CDR1 and CDR2 are GTSNPN and SVGIG (reference sequence). The CDR3 runs to 14 residues. CDR3 bases: TGTGCCTGGAGTGGGGGCCAGGGAAACTCACCCCTCCACTTT. Residues: CAWSGGQGNSPLHF. The variable domain in full, with the rest retrieved from reference TRBV30 and TRBJ1-6, is SQTIHQWPATLVQPVGSPLSLECTVEGTSNPNLYWYRQAAGRGLQLLFYSVGIGQISSEVPQNLSASRPQDRQFILSSKKLLLSDSGFYLCAWSGGQGNSPLHFGNGTRLTVT.

The table lists this clone with many counts. The V and J genes are TRBV20-1 and TRBJ1-4, with D maybe TRBD1 (6 bases). CDR3 length: 14 amino acids. V was pared by 5 bases and J by 8 bases, with 18 bases between. The germline CDR1 and CDR2 sequences are DFQATT and SNEGSKA (reference sequence). CDR3 DNA sequence: TGCAGTGCTCTTACCTTGGGGGGCGGGGAAAAACTGTTTTTT. Translation: CSALTLGGGEKLFF.

By frequency in the sample, this clone is medium-sized. The V call is TRBV6-2 or TRBV6-3, the J call TRBJ1-2; TRBD1 matches 8 bases. The CDR3 has 13 residues. V was clipped by 8 bases and J by 4 bases; unmatched bases: 6. In germline, CDR1 is MNHEY, CDR2 SVGEGT. CDR3 sequence: CASSETGGYGYTF. CDR3 nucleotide sequence: TGTGCCAGCTCGGAAACAGGGGGCTATGGCTACACCTTC.

This clone was found many times. This chain uses TRBV4-2 with TRBJ1-2; D not certain. V gave up 3 bases and J gave up 7 bases, with 15 bases separating them. Germline-derived CDR1 and CDR2 are LGHNA and YNFKEQ. This CDR3 has 14 amino acids. The CDR3 coding sequence is TGTGCCAGCAGCCAGGGCGGAGGTTCGTCTGGCTACACCTTC. Encoded protein: CASSQGGGSSGYTF.